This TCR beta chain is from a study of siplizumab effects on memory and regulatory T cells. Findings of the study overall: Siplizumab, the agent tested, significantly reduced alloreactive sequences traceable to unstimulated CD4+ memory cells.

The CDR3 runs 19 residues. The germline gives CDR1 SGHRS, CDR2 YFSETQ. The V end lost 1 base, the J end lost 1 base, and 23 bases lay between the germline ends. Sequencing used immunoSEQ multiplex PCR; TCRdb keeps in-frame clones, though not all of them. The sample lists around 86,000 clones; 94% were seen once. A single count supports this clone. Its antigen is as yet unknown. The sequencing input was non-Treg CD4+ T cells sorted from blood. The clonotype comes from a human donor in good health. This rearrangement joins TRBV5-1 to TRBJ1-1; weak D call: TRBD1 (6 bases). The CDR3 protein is CASSLHETGRLIPNTEAFF. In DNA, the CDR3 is TGCGCCAGCAGCTTGCATGAAACAGGGAGGCTCATCCCGAACACTGAAGCTTTCTTT.